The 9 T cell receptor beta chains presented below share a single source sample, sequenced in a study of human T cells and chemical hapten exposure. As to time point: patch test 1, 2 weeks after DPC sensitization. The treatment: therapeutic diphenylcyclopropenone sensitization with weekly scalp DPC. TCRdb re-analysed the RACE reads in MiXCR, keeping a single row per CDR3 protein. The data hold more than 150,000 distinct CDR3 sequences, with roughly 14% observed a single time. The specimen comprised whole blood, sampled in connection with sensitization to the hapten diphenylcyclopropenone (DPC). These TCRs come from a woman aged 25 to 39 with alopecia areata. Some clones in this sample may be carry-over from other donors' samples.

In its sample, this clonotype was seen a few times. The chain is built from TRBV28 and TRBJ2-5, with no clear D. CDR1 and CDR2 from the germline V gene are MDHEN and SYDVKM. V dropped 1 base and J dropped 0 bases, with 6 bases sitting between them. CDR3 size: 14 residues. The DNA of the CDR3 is TGTGCCAGCAGTTTATACGAAAACCAAGAGACCCAGTACTTC. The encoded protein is CASSLYENQETQYF.

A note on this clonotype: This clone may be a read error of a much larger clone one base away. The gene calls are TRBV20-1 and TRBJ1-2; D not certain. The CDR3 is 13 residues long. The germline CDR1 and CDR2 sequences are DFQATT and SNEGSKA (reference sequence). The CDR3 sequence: CSASKDVRYDYTF. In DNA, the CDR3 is TGCAGTGCTAGCAAGGACGTTCGATATGACTACACCTTC.

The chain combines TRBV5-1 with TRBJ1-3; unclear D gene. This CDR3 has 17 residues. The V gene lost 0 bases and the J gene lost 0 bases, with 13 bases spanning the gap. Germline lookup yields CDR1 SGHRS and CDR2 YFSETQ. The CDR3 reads CASSLGSTRSSGNTIYF. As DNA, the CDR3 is TGCGCCAGCAGCTTGGGGTCCACGCGATCCTCTGGAAACACCATATATTTT. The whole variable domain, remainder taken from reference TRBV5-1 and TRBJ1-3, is KAGVTQTPRYLIKTRGQQVTLSCSPISGHRSVSWYQQTPGQGLQFLFEYFSETQRNKGNFPGRFSGRQFSNSRSEMNVSTLELGDSALYLCASSLGSTRSSGNTIYFGEGSWLTVV.

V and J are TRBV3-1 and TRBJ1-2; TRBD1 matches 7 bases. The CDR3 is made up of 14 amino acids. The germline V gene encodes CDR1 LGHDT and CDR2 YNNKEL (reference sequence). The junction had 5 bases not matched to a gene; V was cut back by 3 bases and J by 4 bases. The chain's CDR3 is CASSQGQSRYGYTF. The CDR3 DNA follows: TGTGCCAGCAGCCAGGGACAGAGTCGCTATGGCTACACCTTC. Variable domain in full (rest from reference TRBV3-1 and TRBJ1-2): DTAVSQTPKYLVTQMGNDKSIKCEQNLGHDTMYWYKQDSKKFLKIMFSYNNKELIINETVPNRFSPKSPDKAHLNLHINSLELGDSAVYFCASSQGQSRYGYTFGSGTRLTVV.

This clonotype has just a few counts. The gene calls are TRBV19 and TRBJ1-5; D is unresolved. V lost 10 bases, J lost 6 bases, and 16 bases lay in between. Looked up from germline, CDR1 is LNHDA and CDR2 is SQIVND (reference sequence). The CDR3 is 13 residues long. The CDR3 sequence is CATAQNSGQPQHF. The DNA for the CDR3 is TGTGCCACAGCCCAAAATTCGGGTCAGCCCCAGCATTTT.

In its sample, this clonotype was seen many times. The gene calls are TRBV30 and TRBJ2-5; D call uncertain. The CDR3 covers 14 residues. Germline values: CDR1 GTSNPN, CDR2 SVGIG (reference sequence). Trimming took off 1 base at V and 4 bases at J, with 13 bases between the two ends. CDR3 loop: CAWSGPPLRETQYF. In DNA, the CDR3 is TGTGCCTGGAGTGGTCCGCCCCTGAGAGAGACCCAGTACTTC.

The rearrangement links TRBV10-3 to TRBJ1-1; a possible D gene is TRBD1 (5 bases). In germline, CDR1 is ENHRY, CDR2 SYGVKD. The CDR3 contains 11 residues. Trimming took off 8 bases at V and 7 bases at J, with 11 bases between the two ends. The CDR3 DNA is TGTGCCATCGGGACCGAGTTTGAAGCTTTCTTT. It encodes CAIGTEFEAFF.

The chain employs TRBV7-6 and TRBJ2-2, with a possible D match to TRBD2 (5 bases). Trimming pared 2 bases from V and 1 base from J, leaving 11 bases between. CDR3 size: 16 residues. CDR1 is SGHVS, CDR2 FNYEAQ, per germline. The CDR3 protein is CASSLSFGMNTGELFF. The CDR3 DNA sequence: TGTGCCAGCAGCTTAAGTTTCGGGATGAACACCGGGGAGCTGTTTTTT.

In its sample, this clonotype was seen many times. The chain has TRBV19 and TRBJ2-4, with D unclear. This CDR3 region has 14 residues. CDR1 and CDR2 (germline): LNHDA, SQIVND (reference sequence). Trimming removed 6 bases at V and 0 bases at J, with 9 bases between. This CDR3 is CASSPGVAKNIQYF. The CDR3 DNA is TGTGCCAGTAGCCCCGGAGTAGCCAAAAACATTCAGTACTTC.